Below, one T cell receptor (beta chain) is given with its context. Positive CCR7 selection of CD45RO-negative cells yielded the naive CD8 cells, and terminally differentiated effector memory CD45RA+ cells were excluded. The data were taken from a study of shared clonotypes between healthy human individuals. From germline, CDR1 is KGHSH and CDR2 LQKENI. The J segment lost 1 base and the V segment lost 6 bases, leaving 15 bases of the junction unmatched. This CDR3 has 18 amino acids. Repertoires were generated with immunoSEQ multiplex PCR, while TCRdb's copy carries only in-frame clones and drops some. The data contain roughly 570,000 clones, about 98% of them singletons.

The specimen sequenced was naive CD8+ T cells sorted from blood. The receptor was derived from a man aged 25 to 40 in good health. The chain combines TRBV18 with TRBJ2-3; 8 bases are shared with TRBD2. The chain's CDR3 is CASSPTPTGLARTDTQYF. The CDR3 bases are TGTGCCAGCTCCCCCACACCAACAGGACTAGCCCGCACAGATACGCAGTATTTT.